A single sample gave rise to the 22 T cell receptor beta chains below, sequenced in a study of T cell responses to AZD1222 COVID-19 vaccine. TCRdb's copy holds only in-frame clones and misses some; the assay was immunoSEQ multiplex PCR. The profile shows 120,000 or so clones, 92% of them singletons. Sequencing used peripheral blood, obtained on day 0 of AZD1222 vaccination. These receptors were taken from an adult in good health.

The chain couples TRBV18 to TRBJ1-5, with TRBD1 as a possible D gene (6 bases). This CDR3 spans 16 amino acids. V was clipped by 2 bases and J by 2 bases, with 13 bases between them. Germline lookup yields CDR1 KGHSH and CDR2 LQKENI. CDR3 DNA sequence: TGTGCCAGCTCACCAGGCGGGACAACACGCAATCAGCCCCAGCATTTT. This sequence encodes CASSPGGTTRNQPQHF. The full variable domain, its missing parts supplied by reference TRBV18 and TRBJ1-5, is NAGVMQNPRHLVRRRGQEARLRCSPMKGHSHVYWYRQLPEEGLKFMVYLQKENIIDESGMPKERFSAEFPKEGPSILRIQQVVRGDSAAYFCASSPGGTTRNQPQHFGDGTRLSIL.

The chain joins TRBV7-3 to TRBJ1-1, with D maybe TRBD1 (6 bases). This CDR3 has 13 amino acids. Germline lookup yields CDR1 SGHTA and CDR2 FQGTGA. V was shortened by 8 bases and J by 1 base, with 11 bases between the two germline ends. CDR3 DNA sequence: TGTGCCAGCGGGGAGGGACAGAACACTGAAGCTTTCTTT. Protein: CASGEGQNTEAFF.

This chain connects TRBV7-3 to TRBJ2-1, with 10 nucleotides matching TRBD2. Germline CDR1 SGHTA, CDR2 FQGTGA. V was clipped by 2 bases and J by 4 bases; unmatched bases: 2. The CDR3 covers 15 residues. CDR3 DNA sequence: TGTGCCAGCAGCTTAGGGACTAGCGTGTACAATGAGCAGTTCTTC. This translates into CASSLGTSVYNEQFF.

This chain uses TRBV6-5 with TRBJ1-6; no clear D. The CDR3 sequence is 15 residues long. Per the germline V gene, CDR1 is MNHEY and CDR2 is SVGAGI. V was clipped by 6 bases and J by 6 bases, with 15 bases between them. CDR3 DNA: TGTGCCAGCAGCACCCTTGCTGGGGTTAATTCACCCCTCCACTTT. As protein: CASSTLAGVNSPLHF.

The chain couples TRBV6-1 to TRBJ2-1; D possibly corresponds to TRBD2 (5 bases). This CDR3 spans 13 amino acids. The germline gives CDR1 MNHNS, CDR2 SASEGT. V lost 3 bases and J lost 3, with 6 bases in between. CDR3 DNA sequence: TGTGCCAGCAGTGACGGGATCTACAATGAGCAGTTCTTC. Residues: CASSDGIYNEQFF.

CDR3 coding DNA: TGTGCCAGCAGCTCCCCATTGGGGGGCGACACAGATACGCAGTATTTT. Protein product: CASSSPLGGDTDTQYF. This chain connects TRBV9 to TRBJ2-3; possibly TRBD1 or TRBD2 for D (6 bases each). V dropped 4 bases and J dropped 2 bases, with 17 bases sitting between them. Germline V gives CDR1 SGDLS, CDR2 YYNGEE. This CDR3 has 16 residues.

The V gene is TRBV5-1, the J gene TRBJ2-1; D may be TRBD1 (6 bases). The CDR3 totals 14 residues. Germline V gene lookup returns CDR1 SGHRS and CDR2 YFSETQ. Trimming took 4 bases from V and 7 from J, leaving 15 bases between them. CDR3 nucleotides: TGCGCCAGCAGCCCGCAAACCACAGGGAATGAGCAGTTCTTC. Translation: CASSPQTTGNEQFF.

V is TRBV6-5 and J is TRBJ2-7; tentative D call: TRBD1 (6 bases). V lost 6 bases and J lost 2, with 14 bases in between. Germline V gene data show CDR1 as MNHEY and CDR2 as SVGAGI. This CDR3 has 14 residues. The CDR3 coding sequence is TGTGCCAGCAGCACAATCGGACAGACCTACGAGCAGTACTTC. Protein product: CASSTIGQTYEQYF.

The chain carries TRBV5-4 and TRBJ2-2; D is unclear. Germline V gives CDR1 SGHNT, CDR2 YYREEE (reference sequence). The V gene lost 3 bases and the J gene lost 5 bases, with 14 bases spanning the gap. CDR3 size: 15 residues. Here the CDR3 reads CASSWRAGKTGELFF. DNA of the CDR3: TGTGCCAGCAGCTGGCGAGCAGGCAAGACCGGGGAGCTGTTTTTT.

This rearrangement joins TRBV6-5 to TRBJ2-3; D gene ambiguous. Germline V CDR1 and CDR2: MNHEY, SVGAGI. The germline V and J ends were trimmed by 4 bases and 0 bases, with 11 bases remaining between them. This CDR3 comprises 15 residues. The CDR3 sequence is CASSFAVSSTDTQYF. CDR3 nucleotide sequence: TGTGCCAGCAGTTTCGCGGTTTCTAGCACAGATACGCAGTATTTT.

This clone appeared a single time. The chain recombines TRBV9 with TRBJ2-5; D uncertain. Germline values: CDR1 SGDLS, CDR2 YYNGEE. V lost 0 bases and J 5 bases, leaving 14 bases between the germline ends. The CDR3 loop spans 15 amino acids. The CDR3 region has the DNA TGTGCCAGCAGCGTAGTCGACTCTTTCAGGGAGACCCAGTACTTC. Translation: CASSVVDSFRETQYF.

V and J are TRBV11-3 and TRBJ2-7; 12 nucleotides line up with TRBD2. Unmatched junction bases numbered 5, after V lost 5 bases and J lost 6 bases. The CDR3 length is 14 residues. Germline loops: CDR1 SGHNT, CDR2 YENEEA. CDR3 nucleotides: TGTGCCAGCAGCCCAGGACTAGCGGGATCCGAGCAGTACTTC. Translated, it gives CASSPGLAGSEQYF.

The chain uses TRBV28 and TRBJ1-1, with 10 bases matching TRBD1. There are 12 residues in the CDR3. Germline assignment: CDR1 MDHEN and CDR2 SYDVKM. V shed 6 bases, J shed 6 bases, and the junction held 1 base outside the gene matches. This chain's CDR3 is CASRTGGSEAFF. Here the CDR3 DNA reads TGTGCCAGCAGGACAGGGGGCTCTGAAGCTTTCTTT.

V gene TRBV5-4 combines with J gene TRBJ1-2; D unclear. CDR3 length equals 13 residues. V was trimmed by 7 bases and J by 1 base, leaving 11 bases between them. Germline V gene sequence: CDR1 SGHNT, CDR2 YYREEE (reference sequence). The DNA for the CDR3 is TGTGCCAGCCTAGAGAGGGATAACTATGGCTACACCTTC. Translating it yields CASLERDNYGYTF.

This clone was found a few times. The rearrangement joins TRBV6-6 to TRBJ1-5; no reliable D call. The CDR3 runs 19 residues. Trimming took off 5 bases at V and 0 bases at J, with 23 bases between the two ends. Per germline, CDR1 MNHNY and CDR2 SVGAGI (reference sequence). CDR3 loop: CASSPLKGIEGYSNQPQHF. CDR3 DNA sequence: TGTGCCAGCAGTCCCTTGAAGGGTATTGAAGGATATAGCAATCAGCCCCAGCATTTT.

The gene calls are TRBV19 and TRBJ1-1; TRBD1 might be the D (5 bases). Trimming stripped 7 bases from V and 5 bases from J, with 17 bases between. CDR1 LNHDA and CDR2 SQIVND come from the germline V gene (reference sequence). The CDR3 has 14 residues. The CDR3 loop is CASNLQDSLTEAFF. The CDR3 region has the DNA TGTGCCAGTAACCTACAGGACTCTTTGACTGAAGCTTTCTTT.

The chain links TRBV5-6 to TRBJ2-7; perhaps TRBD2 as D (5 bases). V shed 4 bases and J shed 0 bases, with 11 bases lying between them. The germline V gene encodes CDR1 SGHDT and CDR2 YYEEEE. This CDR3 region has 14 residues. The CDR3 reads CASSRSGTSYEQYF. Here the CDR3 DNA reads TGTGCCAGCAGCCGGTCGGGAACCTCCTACGAGCAGTACTTC.

The chain carries TRBV10-2 and TRBJ1-1; D call uncertain. From germline, CDR1 is WSHSY and CDR2 SAAADI. Trimming cost V 3 bases and J 1 base, with 6 bases left between them. The CDR3 runs to 13 residues. The CDR3 coding sequence is TGCGCCAGCAGTGACGAGCAGAACACTGAAGCTTTCTTT. It encodes CASSDEQNTEAFF.

This chain connects TRBV19 to TRBJ1-3, with no clear D. Germline V gene data show CDR1 as LNHDA and CDR2 as SQIVND (reference sequence). The CDR3 extends over 13 amino acids. Trimming pared 3 bases from V and 2 bases from J, leaving 5 bases between. The CDR3 DNA reads TGTGCCAGTAGTATCGATCCTGGAAACACCATATATTTT. Amino acid sequence: CASSIDPGNTIYF.

Here the CDR3 DNA reads TGTGCCAGCAGTCCCGGAGAGACCCAGTACTTC. Encoded protein: CASSPGETQYF. The V gene is TRBV11-1, the J gene TRBJ2-5; D is unresolved. The CDR3 is 11 residues long. With 6 bases removed from V and 4 bases from J, the gap between germline ends came to 6 bases. CDR1 is SGHAT and CDR2 is FQDESV in the germline V gene (reference sequence).

The chain is built from TRBV7-2 and TRBJ2-7; no clear D. Germline V CDR1 and CDR2: SGHTA, FQGNSA. The CDR3 runs 12 residues. V was pared by 2 bases and J by 5 bases, with 7 bases between. CDR3 sequence reads: CASSLTVNEQYF. CDR3 coding DNA: TGTGCCAGCAGCTTAACGGTCAACGAGCAGTACTTC. Supplemented by reference TRBV7-2 and TRBJ2-7, the full variable domain reads GAGVSQSPSNKVTEKGKDVELRCDPISGHTALYWYRQSLGQGLEFLIYFQGNSAPDKSGLPSDRFSAERTGGSVSTLTIQRTQQEDSAVYLCASSLTVNEQYFGPGTRLTVT.

This chain joins TRBV7-9 and TRBJ2-1; 10 nucleotides line up with TRBD2. Germline lookup yields CDR1 SEHNR and CDR2 FQNEAQ (reference sequence). The CDR3 has 19 amino acids. The ends lost 1 base at V and 9 bases at J; junction bases unmatched: 18. CDR3 sequence: CASSLDARVGLAGAGEQFF. CDR3 DNA sequence: TGTGCCAGCAGCTTAGATGCCCGGGTGGGCCTAGCGGGAGCCGGTGAGCAGTTCTTC.